This T cell receptor (beta chain) was profiled in a study of T cell repertoires in cytomegalovirus infection. At the level of the study: CMV infection and matching HLA type were both indicated by public TCR beta signatures. Study findings and constraints: Predominance within the ex vivo response was attributable to HLA-C-restricted CMV-specific TCR beta clonotypes. Of the TCR beta families, the public ones yielded a cumulative frequency that identified carriers of CMV plus the relevant HLA.

TCRdb called the reads again in MiXCR, with one record for every CDR3 protein. Among 65,000 to 90,000 distinct CDR3 sequences listed, roughly 3.7% were seen once. CDR1 is DFQATT, CDR2 SNEGSKA, per germline (reference sequence). J gave up 5 bases and V 5 bases, and 7 bases lay outside the gene matches. CDR3 length: 13 residues. This clonotype was seen many times. Its specificity is unknown. The sequence derives from a human donor in good health (CMV status not recorded). Some clones in this sample may be carry-over from other donors' samples. This rearrangement joins TRBV20-1 to TRBJ2-3, with 7 nucleotides matching TRBD1. Material for sequencing was PBMCs. The CDR3 DNA reads TGCAGTGCTCGGACAGGTGCAAGAGATACGCAGTATTTT. Protein: CSARTGARDTQYF.